Described below is a single T cell receptor (beta chain) sequence and its context. Its antigen is still unknown. This specimen comes from a study of T cell responses to AZD1222 COVID-19 vaccine. Regarding the study as a whole: Spike was spanned by vaccine-associated CD4 TCRs, with dominance at 160-218 and 743-854. Two AZD1222 administrations were followed by greater Spike-specific TCR breadth and depth. Variant regions that are unmutated are reportedly the target of nearly half of spike-specific TCRs.

Generated by immunoSEQ multiplex PCR, the TCRdb table keeps only in-frame clones and is missing some. This table has 120,000 to 150,000 clones, 92% appearing once. Per the germline V gene, CDR1 is LGHDT and CDR2 is YNNKEL (reference sequence). The CDR3 extends over 14 amino acids. V was pared by 0 bases and J by 7 bases, with 12 bases between. The clonotype originates from an adult who received the AZD1222 COVID-19 vaccine. The genes are TRBV3-1 (or the pseudogene TRBV3-2) and TRBJ1-2; TRBD1 might be the D (5 bases). The source was peripheral blood, collected 28 days after the second AZD1222 dose. CDR3: CASSQDHTGRGYTF. In nucleotides, the CDR3 is TGTGCCAGCAGCCAAGATCATACAGGTCGTGGCTACACCTTC.